The 20 T cell receptor beta chains presented below share a single source sample, sequenced in a study of Ad26.COV2.S vaccination and SARS-CoV-2 variants. Treatment given: roughly 19 received Ad26.COV2.S at low or high dose, single or two shots; 5 received placebo; per-sample allocation not given. Samples analyzed were those drawn on day 63 after the first vaccine or placebo injection. Measured with immunoSEQ multiplex PCR; TCRdb has only the in-frame clones, and not every one. The table shows around 300,000 clones, with around 89% occurring only once. The sample was peripheral blood, taken in a trial of Ad26.COV2.S vaccine versus placebo. These receptors were collected from a person between 18 and 65 years old who received the Ad26.COV2.S COVID-19 vaccine or a placebo.

In its sample, this clone was seen once. The chain recombines TRBV28 with TRBJ2-2, with 11 bases that match TRBD2. V was pared by 2 bases and J by 5 bases, with 1 base of the junction left unmatched. The CDR3 has 15 amino acids. The V gene's germline CDR1 is MDHEN and CDR2 SYDVKM. The CDR3 protein is CASSLPSGGTGELFF. The CDR3 DNA sequence: TGTGCCAGCAGTTTACCTAGCGGGGGGACCGGGGAGCTGTTTTTT.

V gene TRBV2 combines with J gene TRBJ1-3; possibly TRBD1 for D (5 bases). Germline CDR1 and CDR2: SNHLY and FYNNEI. This CDR3 is built from 14 residues. Trimming removed 8 bases at V and 0 bases at J, with 11 bases between. CDR3 loop: CASEQGSSGNTIYF. The CDR3 DNA reads TGTGCCAGCGAGCAGGGAAGCTCTGGAAACACCATATATTTT.

This clone appeared once. The chain employs TRBV7-6 and TRBJ2-2; TRBD1 matches 10 bases. The CDR3 is 16 residues long. After removal of 2 bases from V and 3 bases from J, the junction contained 3 bases not matched to a gene. Germline CDR1 and CDR2: SGHVS and FNYEAQ. CDR3 residues: CASSLRDRGYTGELFF. The CDR3 DNA sequence: TGTGCCAGCAGCTTACGGGACAGGGGATACACCGGGGAGCTGTTTTTT.

This clone occurred a few times. This rearrangement joins TRBV7-9 to TRBJ2-7; 7 positions agree with TRBD2. CDR3 length: 18 amino acids. Per germline, CDR1 SEHNR and CDR2 FQNEAQ (reference sequence). After removal of 0 bases from V and 0 bases from J, the junction contained 11 bases not matched to a gene. The CDR3 DNA reads as TGTGCCAGCAGCTTAGCGGCTCTAGCGGAAGGTAACTCCTACGAGCAGTACTTC. Amino acids: CASSLAALAEGNSYEQYF.

This clone was found once. The chain combines TRBV7-6 with TRBJ2-5; a possible D gene is TRBD1 (6 bases). V was clipped by 5 bases and J by 2 bases, with 12 bases between them. This CDR3 region has 14 residues. The germline V gene encodes CDR1 SGHVS and CDR2 FNYEAQ. The CDR3 DNA follows: TGTGCCAGCAGCGTCACAGGGTTGCAAGAGACCCAGTACTTC. Translating gives CASSVTGLQETQYF.

The genes are TRBV11-2 and TRBJ2-7; 9 nucleotides agree with TRBD1. The CDR3 is 14 amino acids. Trimming cost V 5 bases and J 3 bases; bases outside gene matches: 5. Germline CDR1 is SGHAT and CDR2 is FQNNGV. The CDR3: CASSPWTGDYEQYF. As DNA, the CDR3 is TGTGCCAGCAGCCCGTGGACAGGGGACTACGAGCAGTACTTC.

The rearrangement uses TRBV5-1 and TRBJ2-7, with TRBD2 identical over 7 bases. The J segment lost 4 bases and the V segment lost 0 bases, leaving 7 bases of the junction unmatched. Germline V gives CDR1 SGHRS, CDR2 YFSETQ. The CDR3 has 15 amino acids. CDR3 coding DNA: TGCGCCAGCAGCTTGGCATGGACTAGATCATACGAGCAGTACTTC. Translated, it gives CASSLAWTRSYEQYF. Based on the CDR3 plus reference TRBV5-1 and TRBJ2-7, the full variable domain is KAGVTQTPRYLIKTRGQQVTLSCSPISGHRSVSWYQQTPGQGLQFLFEYFSETQRNKGNFPGRFSGRQFSNSRSEMNVSTLELGDSALYLCASSLAWTRSYEQYFGPGTRLTVT.

On this clone itself: The junction departs from the called germline gene at one end, perhaps through a read error. This rearrangement joins TRBV7-2 to TRBJ1-1, with 9 nucleotides matching TRBD1. Germline V gives CDR1 SGHTA, CDR2 FQGNSA. The CDR3 spans 15 residues. The CDR3 DNA is TGTGCCAGCAGCCCTACCGGGACAGGGAACTCTGAAGCTTTCTTT. Protein: CASSPTGTGNSEAFF.

This chain links TRBV18 with TRBJ1-3; D unresolved. This CDR3 is 14 amino acids long. Between the trimmed V and J ends, which lost 2 bases and 4 bases, there was a span of 9 bases. Germline CDR1 reads KGHSH; CDR2 reads LQKENI. The CDR3 DNA is TGTGCCAGCTCACCAAGGGAAGGCGGAAACACCATATATTTT. Protein sequence: CASSPREGGNTIYF.

The genes are TRBV5-3 and TRBJ1-6; 9 bases align to TRBD1. TRBV5-3 is placed among ORFs of uncertain function. The CDR3 loop spans 17 amino acids. Unmatched junction bases numbered 5, after V lost 0 bases and J lost 4 bases. The CDR3 DNA reads as TGTGCCAGAAGCTTGGGCGACAGGGGGAATTATAATTCACCCCTCCACTTT. Translation gives CARSLGDRGNYNSPLHF.

This clone was detected a few times. V gene TRBV28 combines with J gene TRBJ1-1, with D possibly being TRBD1 (5 bases). Germline CDR1 reads MDHEN; CDR2 reads SYDVKM. V lost 6 bases to trimming and J lost 0 bases, with 14 bases between them. This CDR3 spans 15 amino acids. CDR3 residues: CASRPQGSMNTEAFF. In DNA, the CDR3 is TGTGCCAGCAGACCCCAGGGCTCCATGAACACTGAAGCTTTCTTT. Complete variable domain (other parts from reference TRBV28 and TRBJ1-1): DVKVTQSSRYLVKRTGEKVFLECVQDMDHENMFWYRQDPGLGLRLIYFSYDVKMKEKGDIPEGYSVSREKKERFSLILESASTNQTSMYLCASRPQGSMNTEAFFGQGTRLTVV.

V usage is TRBV7-6 and J usage is TRBJ1-1, with D possibly TRBD1 on 6 matching bases. CDR3 length: 15 amino acids. Germline values: CDR1 SGHVS, CDR2 FNYEAQ. The ends were cut back, 2 bases at V and 0 bases at J, with 10 bases in the middle. The CDR3 sequence is CASSLRGAVNTEAFF. The DNA for the CDR3 is TGTGCCAGCAGCTTACGGGGGGCCGTGAACACTGAAGCTTTCTTT.

The chain uses TRBV11-3 and TRBJ2-3; 10 nucleotides match TRBD2. The germline gives CDR1 SGHNT, CDR2 YENEEA. J gave up 10 bases and V 6 bases, and 7 bases lay outside the gene matches. CDR3 length equals 13 residues. For the CDR3, the DNA is TGTGCCAGCAGTCCTCCTAGCGGGAGAGCGCAGTATTTT. Translated, it gives CASSPPSGRAQYF.

V usage is TRBV4-1 and J usage is TRBJ2-3, with 10 positions matching TRBD2. There are 20 residues in the CDR3. Unmatched junction bases numbered 14, after V lost 1 base and J lost 1 base. Germline CDR1 is MGHRA and CDR2 is YSYEKL. CDR3 bases: TGCGCCAGCAGCCAAGGGACTAGCGGAGCTGTACGGTCTGGCACAGATACGCAGTATTTT. This encodes CASSQGTSGAVRSGTDTQYF.

The chain recombines TRBV27 with TRBJ1-1; tentative D call: TRBD1 (6 bases). This CDR3 is 15 amino acids long. Looked up from germline, CDR1 is MNHEY and CDR2 is SMNVEV (reference sequence). The V gene lost 2 bases and the J gene lost 2 bases, with 12 bases spanning the gap. CDR3 region: CASSLNWGPNTEAFF. Written as DNA, the CDR3 is TGTGCCAGCAGTTTAAATTGGGGGCCCAACACTGAAGCTTTCTTT.

This clone was seen a single time. The chain joins TRBV5-6 to TRBJ1-1, with a weak D call TRBD1 (5 bases). In germline, CDR1 is SGHDT, CDR2 YYEEEE. There are 13 residues in the CDR3. Trimming stripped 7 bases from V and 2 bases from J, with 12 bases between. The CDR3, as DNA: TGTGCCAGCGCGGCAGGGACTAACACTGAAGCTTTCTTT. Protein product: CASAAGTNTEAFF.

This rearrangement joins TRBV6-5 to TRBJ2-7; 8 positions match TRBD1. There are 15 residues in the CDR3. The trim removed 5 bases at V and 3 bases at J, leaving 9 bases unmatched. Germline V gives CDR1 MNHEY, CDR2 SVGAGI. CDR3 nucleotide sequence: TGTGCCAGCAGTCCGGCAGGACAGGGTGGCTACGAGCAGTACTTC. Residues: CASSPAGQGGYEQYF.

The chain couples TRBV28 to TRBJ2-7; TRBD2 matches 12 bases. Germline V gene sequence: CDR1 MDHEN, CDR2 SYDVKM. The CDR3 totals 16 residues. After removal of 6 bases from V and 3 bases from J, the junction contained 9 bases not matched to a gene. This CDR3 reads CASRKQPTSGSYEQYF. CDR3 bases: TGTGCCAGCAGGAAACAGCCGACTAGCGGGAGCTACGAGCAGTACTTC.

V gene TRBV5-1 combines with J gene TRBJ2-5; D is uncertain. The CDR3 covers 13 residues. V was trimmed by 0 bases and J by 3 bases, leaving 6 bases between them. Germline assignment: CDR1 SGHRS and CDR2 YFSETQ. In DNA form, the CDR3 reads TGCGCCAGCAGCTTGGTCGAGGAAGAGACCCAGTACTTC. This gives the protein CASSLVEEETQYF.

V and J are TRBV4-2 and TRBJ1-4, with a tentative D call TRBD1 (5 bases). The CDR3 is made up of 15 amino acids. The V and J ends lost 1 base and 8 bases respectively, with 14 bases between them. Per the germline V gene, CDR1 is LGHNA and CDR2 is YNFKEQ. The CDR3 protein is CASSQVTGASEKLFF. The CDR3 nucleotides are TGTGCCAGCAGCCAAGTAACAGGAGCGTCCGAAAAACTGTTTTTT.